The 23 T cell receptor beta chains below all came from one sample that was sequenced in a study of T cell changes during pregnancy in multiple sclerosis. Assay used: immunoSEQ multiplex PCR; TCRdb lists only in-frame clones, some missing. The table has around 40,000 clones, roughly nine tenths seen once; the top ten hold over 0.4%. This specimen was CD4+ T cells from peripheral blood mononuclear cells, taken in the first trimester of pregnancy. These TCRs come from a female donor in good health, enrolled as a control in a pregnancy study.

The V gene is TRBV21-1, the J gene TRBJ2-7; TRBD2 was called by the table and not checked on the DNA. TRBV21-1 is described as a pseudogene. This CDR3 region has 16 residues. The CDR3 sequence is CASSSHGDQKNYEQYF. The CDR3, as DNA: TGTGCCAGCAGCTCCCACGGGGATCAGAAGAACTACGAGCAGTACTTC.

This chain's CDR3 is CASRPAGLNYNSPLHF. DNA of the CDR3: TGTGCCAGCAGACCAGCGGGACTGAACTATAATTCACCCCTCCACTTT. The chain is built from TRBV2 and TRBJ1-6; maybe TRBD1 (5 bases). The CDR3 is made up of 16 amino acids. V dropped 6 bases and J dropped 3 bases, with 15 bases sitting between them. CDR1 is SNHLY, CDR2 FYNNEI, per germline. The entire variable domain, with the rest obtained from reference TRBV2 and TRBJ1-6, is as follows: EPEVTQTPSHQVTQMGQEVILRCVPISNHLYFYWYRQILGQKVEFLVSFYNNEISEKSEIFDDQFSVERPDGSNFTLKIRSTKLEDSAMYFCASRPAGLNYNSPLHFGNGTRLTVT.

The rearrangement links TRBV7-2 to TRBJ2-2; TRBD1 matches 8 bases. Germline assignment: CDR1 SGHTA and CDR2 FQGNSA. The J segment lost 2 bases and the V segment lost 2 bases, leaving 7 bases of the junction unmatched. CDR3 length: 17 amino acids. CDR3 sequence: CASSLKAGQANTGELFF. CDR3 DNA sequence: TGTGCCAGCAGCTTAAAGGCGGGACAGGCTAACACCGGGGAGCTGTTTTTT.

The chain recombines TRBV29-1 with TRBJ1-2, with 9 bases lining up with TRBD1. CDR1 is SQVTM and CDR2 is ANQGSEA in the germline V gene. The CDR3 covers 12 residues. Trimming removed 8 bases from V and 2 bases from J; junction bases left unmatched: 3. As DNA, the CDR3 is TGCAGCCTTGGACAGGGGAACTATGGCTACACCTTC. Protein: CSLGQGNYGYTF.

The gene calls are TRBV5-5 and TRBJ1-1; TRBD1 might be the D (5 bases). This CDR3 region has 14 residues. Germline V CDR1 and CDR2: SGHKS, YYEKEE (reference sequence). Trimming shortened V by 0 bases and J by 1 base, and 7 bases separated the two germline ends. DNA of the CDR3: TGTGCCAGCAGCTTGGACAGGAGGAACACTGAAGCTTTCTTT. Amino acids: CASSLDRRNTEAFF.

The DNA for the CDR3 is TGTGCCAGCAGCAGGGATCGGGGGGCGGGTGGCTACACCTTC. Its translation: CASSRDRGAGGYTF. This chain joins TRBV6-1 and TRBJ1-2, with D tentatively TRBD1 (6 bases). The CDR3 has 14 amino acids. Germline V gene data show CDR1 as MNHNS and CDR2 as SASEGT. Trimming left V 6 bases short and J 7 bases short, with 18 bases between.

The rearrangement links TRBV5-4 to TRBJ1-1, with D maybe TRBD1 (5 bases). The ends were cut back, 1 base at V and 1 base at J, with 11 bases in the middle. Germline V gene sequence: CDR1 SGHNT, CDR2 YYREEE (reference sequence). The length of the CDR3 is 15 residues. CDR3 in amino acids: CASSLRGRGNTEAFF. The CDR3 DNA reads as TGTGCCAGCAGCTTGAGGGGCCGCGGGAACACTGAAGCTTTCTTT. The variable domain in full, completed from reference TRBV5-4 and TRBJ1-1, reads ETGVTQSPTHLIKTRGQQVTLRCSSQSGHNTVSWYQQALGQGPQFIFQYYREEENGRGNFPPRFSGLQFPNYSSELNVNALELDDSALYLCASSLRGRGNTEAFFGQGTRLTVV.

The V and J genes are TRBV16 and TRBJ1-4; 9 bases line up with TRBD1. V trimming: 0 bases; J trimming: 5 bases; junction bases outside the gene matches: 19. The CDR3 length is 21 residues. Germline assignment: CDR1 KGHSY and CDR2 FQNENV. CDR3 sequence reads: CASSQSGIDGTGRSRNEKLFF. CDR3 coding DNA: TGTGCCAGCAGCCAATCTGGAATAGATGGGACAGGGAGGAGCCGAAATGAAAAACTGTTTTTT.

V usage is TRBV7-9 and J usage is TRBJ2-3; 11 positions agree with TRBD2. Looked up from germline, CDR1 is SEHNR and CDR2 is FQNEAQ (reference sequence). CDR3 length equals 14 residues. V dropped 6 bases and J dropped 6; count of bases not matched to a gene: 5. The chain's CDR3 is CASRIAGGQDTQYF. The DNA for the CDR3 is TGTGCCAGCAGGATAGCGGGGGGGCAGGATACGCAGTATTTT.

CDR3 sequence: CASLDRGIGQVEQFF. The CDR3 DNA sequence: TGTGCCAGCTTGGACAGGGGGATCGGGCAAGTTGAGCAGTTCTTC. V gene TRBV6-5 combines with J gene TRBJ2-1, with 10 bases identical to TRBD1. V shed 8 bases, J shed 9 bases, and the junction held 13 bases outside the gene matches. CDR3 length: 15 residues. Germline-derived CDR1 and CDR2 are MNHEY and SVGAGI.

The CDR3 loop reads CASSNQTMVRRAGANTIYF. CDR3 coding DNA: TGTGCCAGCAGCAATCAGACGATGGTAAGGCGTGCGGGGGCGAACACCATATATTTT. This rearrangement joins TRBV21-1 to TRBJ1-3. TRBV21-1 is a recognized pseudogene. This CDR3 is built from 19 residues.

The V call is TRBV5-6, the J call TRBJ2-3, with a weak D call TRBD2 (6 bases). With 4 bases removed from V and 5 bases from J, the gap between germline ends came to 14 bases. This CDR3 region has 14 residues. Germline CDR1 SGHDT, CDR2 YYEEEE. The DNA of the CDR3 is TGTGCCAGCAGCGCCGCCCGGGGAGGAGATACGCAGTATTTT. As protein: CASSAARGGDTQYF.

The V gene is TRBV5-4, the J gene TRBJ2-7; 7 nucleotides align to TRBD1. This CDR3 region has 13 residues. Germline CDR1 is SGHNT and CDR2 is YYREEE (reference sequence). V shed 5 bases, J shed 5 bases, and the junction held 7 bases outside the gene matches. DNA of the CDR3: TGTGCCAGCAGTCACGGGACAGTCCACGAGCAGTACTTC. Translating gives CASSHGTVHEQYF.

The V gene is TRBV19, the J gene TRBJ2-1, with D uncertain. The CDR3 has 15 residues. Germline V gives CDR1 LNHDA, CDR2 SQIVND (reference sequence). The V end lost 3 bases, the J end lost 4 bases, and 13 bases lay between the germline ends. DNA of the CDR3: TGTGCCAGTAGTATTCGGCCGGAGAGTTACAATGAGCAGTTCTTC. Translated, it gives CASSIRPESYNEQFF.

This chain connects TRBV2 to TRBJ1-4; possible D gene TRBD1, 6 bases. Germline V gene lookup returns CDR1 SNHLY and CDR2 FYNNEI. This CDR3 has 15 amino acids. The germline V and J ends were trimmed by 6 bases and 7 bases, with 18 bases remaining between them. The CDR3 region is CASRTSQGRGEKLFF. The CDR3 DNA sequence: TGTGCCAGCAGGACCTCACAGGGTCGGGGTGAAAAACTGTTTTTT.

As DNA, the CDR3 is TGTGCCAGCAGCTTAGGGACAGGGGGCCCGACTTACGATGGCTACACCTTC. Its translation is CASSLGTGGPTYDGYTF. This chain links TRBV7-9 with TRBJ1-2; TRBD1 agrees at 11 bases. Germline loops: CDR1 SEHNR, CDR2 FQNEAQ (reference sequence). The CDR3 sequence is 17 residues long. Germline trimming cut 1 base from V and 6 bases from J; bases unmatched to any gene: 10.

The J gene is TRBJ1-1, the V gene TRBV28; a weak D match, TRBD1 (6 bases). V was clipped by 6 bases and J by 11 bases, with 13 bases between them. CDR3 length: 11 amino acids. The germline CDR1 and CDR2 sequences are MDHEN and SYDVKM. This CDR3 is CASRLTGRAFF. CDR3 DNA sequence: TGTGCCAGCAGGCTGACAGGACGTGCTTTCTTT.

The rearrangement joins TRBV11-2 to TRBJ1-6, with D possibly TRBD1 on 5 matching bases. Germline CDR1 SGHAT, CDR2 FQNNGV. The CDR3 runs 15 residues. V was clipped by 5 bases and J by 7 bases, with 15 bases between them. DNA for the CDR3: TGTGCCAGCAGCCCCCGAGGGGAGGTCAATTCACCCCTCCACTTT. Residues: CASSPRGEVNSPLHF.

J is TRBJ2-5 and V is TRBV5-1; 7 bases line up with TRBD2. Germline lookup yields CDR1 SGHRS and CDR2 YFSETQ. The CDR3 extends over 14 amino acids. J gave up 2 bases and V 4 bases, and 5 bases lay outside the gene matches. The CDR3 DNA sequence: TGCGCCAGCAGCCCGCGACTAGCTCAAGAGACCCAGTACTTC. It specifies CASSPRLAQETQYF.

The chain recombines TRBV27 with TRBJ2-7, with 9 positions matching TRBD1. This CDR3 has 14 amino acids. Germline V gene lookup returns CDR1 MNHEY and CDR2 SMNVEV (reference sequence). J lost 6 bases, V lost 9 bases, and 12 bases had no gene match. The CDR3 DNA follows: TGTGCCAGACTGCACCGGGACAGGGTGGGCGAGCAGTACTTC. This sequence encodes CARLHRDRVGEQYF.

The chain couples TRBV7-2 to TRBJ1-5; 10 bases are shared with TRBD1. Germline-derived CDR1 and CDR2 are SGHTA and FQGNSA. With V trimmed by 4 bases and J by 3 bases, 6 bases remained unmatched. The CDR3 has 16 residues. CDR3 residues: CASSSFGTGVNQPQHF. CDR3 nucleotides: TGTGCCAGCAGCTCTTTTGGGACAGGGGTCAATCAGCCCCAGCATTTT.

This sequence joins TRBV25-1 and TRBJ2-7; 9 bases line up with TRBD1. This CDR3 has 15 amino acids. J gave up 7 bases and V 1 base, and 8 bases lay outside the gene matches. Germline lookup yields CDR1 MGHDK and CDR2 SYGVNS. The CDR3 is CASSEWGTGTEEQYF. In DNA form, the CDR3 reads TGTGCCAGCAGTGAATGGGGGACAGGGACGGAGGAGCAGTACTTC.

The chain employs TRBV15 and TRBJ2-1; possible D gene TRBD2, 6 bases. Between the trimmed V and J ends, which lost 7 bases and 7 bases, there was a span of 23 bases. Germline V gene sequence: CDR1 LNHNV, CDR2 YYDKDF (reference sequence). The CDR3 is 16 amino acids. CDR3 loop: CATIPGTSGPGNEQFF. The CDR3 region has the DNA TGTGCCACCATCCCTGGGACTTCAGGCCCGGGTAATGAGCAGTTCTTC.